This entry describes one T cell receptor beta chain. Its specificity is unknown. Tregs were sorted as CD4+CD25+CD127-/low cells. General observations from the study: Tumor Tregs overlapped most with tumor, then blood, naive CD4+ cells. In terms of TCR gene usage, tumor memory CD4+ T cells clustered together with blood and lymph node memory CD4+ cells, as well as with lymph node naive CD4+ cells.

Full-length variable regions came from constant-region reverse primers plus semi-nested Nested Universal Primer A PCR. TCRdb called the 5' RACE reads again in MiXCR, with one record for every CDR3 protein. The sample has tens of thousands of distinct CDR3 sequences, about 25% seen once. This CDR3 region has 15 residues. Germline values: CDR1 SGHRS, CDR2 YFSETQ. V dropped 1 base and J dropped 5; count of bases not matched to a gene: 2. The TCR comes from a female donor with breast cancer. The chain joins TRBV5-1 to TRBJ1-6; 8 bases map to TRBD1. The sample consisted of tumor-infiltrating Tregs sorted from the breast tumor. CDR3 bases: TGCGCCAGCAGCTTGCAGGGACAGGATAATTCACCCCTCCACTTT. The encoded protein is CASSLQGQDNSPLHF. Full variable domain (outside the CDR3, taken from reference TRBV5-1 and TRBJ1-6): KAGVTQTPRYLIKTRGQQVTLSCSPISGHRSVSWYQQTPGQGLQFLFEYFSETQRNKGNFPGRFSGRQFSNSRSEMNVSTLELGDSALYLCASSLQGQDNSPLHFGNGTRLTVT.